This T cell receptor beta chain emerged from a study of control samples from healthy donors and cancer patients. V lost 7 bases to trimming and J lost 0 bases, with 11 bases between them. The germline V gene has CDR1 MNHEY and CDR2 SMNVEV (reference sequence). The CDR3 totals 14 residues. Here immunoSEQ multiplex PCR was the method, and the copy in TCRdb shows in-frame clones only, minus some. The data hold about 120,000 clones, with more than 75% observed a single time. The sequenced sample consisted of blood. The chain carries TRBV27 and TRBJ2-3, with D unresolved. This TCR derives from a man younger than 40 in good health. The CDR3 spells CASNPISSTDTQYF. The CDR3 coding sequence is TGTGCCAGCAACCCCATATCTAGCACAGATACGCAGTATTTT.